These T cell receptor beta chains were read from a single sample in a study of shared clonotypes between healthy human individuals. The method was immunoSEQ multiplex PCR; TCRdb's version includes in-frame clones alone and lacks a portion of them. The sample records around 450,000 clones, roughly 77% being singletons. The sample was PBMCs. These receptors came from a woman aged 40 to 50 in good health. Some clones in this sample may be carry-over from other donors' samples. The CDR3 runs from the conserved cysteine through the conserved F or W. Fields, in order: V gene, D gene, clone size, J gene, CDR3 DNA, CDR3 protein. The D gene is left open where the match is weak. Clone sizes are given selectively: once, few, many, or a class where the clone is expanded.

>TRBV9|-|-|TRBJ1-5
TGTGCCAGCAGCGTCTCAGGGAGGGACAATCAGCCCCAGCATTTT
CASSVSGRDNQPQHF
>TRBV5-6|TRBD2|-|TRBJ2-3
TGTGCCAGCAGCCCCGGACTAGCGACAAGCACAGATACGCAGTATTTT
CASSPGLATSTDTQYF
>TRBV5-1|TRBD1|-|TRBJ2-1
TGCGCCAGCAGCCTCACAGGGGACAGCTCCTACAATGAGCAGTTCTTC
CASSLTGDSSYNEQFF
>TRBV6-1|-|-|TRBJ2-2
TGTGCCAGCAGTGAACGGGTGGAAGGCACCGGGGAGCTGTTTTTT
CASSERVEGTGELFF
>TRBV5-1|TRBD1|-|TRBJ2-2
TGCGCCAGCAGCGCCCCGGGACAGGGAAGGGAGCTGTTTTTT
CASSAPGQGRELFF
>TRBV5-5|-|once|TRBJ2-1
TGTGCCAGCAGCTTGGACAGAGACTCCTACAATGAGCAGTTCTTC
CASSLDRDSYNEQFF
>TRBV10-3|-|few|TRBJ2-7
TGTGCCATGCGGCCAGCGGGTGAACCCTACGAGCAGTACTTC
CAMRPAGEPYEQYF
>TRBV30|-|-|TRBJ2-5
TGTGCCTGGAGTAGAATGGAAGCAACGCGGGGTAGGATACAAGAGACCCAGTACTTC
CAWSRMEATRGRIQETQYF
>TRBV6-1|TRBD2|-|TRBJ2-7
TGTGCCAGCAGTGTTGAGCGGGACTCCTACGAGCAGTACTTC
CASSVERDSYEQYF
>TRBV9|-|few|TRBJ2-7
TGTGCCAGCAGCGCACGTCCAGAGAGCTGGGACGAGCAGTACTTC
CASSARPESWDEQYF
>TRBV10-3|TRBD2|-|TRBJ2-7
TGTGCCACGGGACTAGCTTCCTACGAGCAGTACTTC
CATGLASYEQYF
>TRBV7-2|TRBD2|-|TRBJ2-7
TGTGCCAGCAGCCCCGAGGTAGCGGGAGGGTACGAGCAGTACTTC
CASSPEVAGGYEQYF
>TRBV28|-|-|TRBJ1-2
TGTGCCAGCATAAACAGAGCCTATGGCTACACCTTC
CASINRAYGYTF
>TRBV27|TRBD2|-|TRBJ2-3
TGTGCCAGCAGTTTAGTGGGCCTAGCGGGATCGGGGGCAGATACGCAGTATTTT
CASSLVGLAGSGADTQYF